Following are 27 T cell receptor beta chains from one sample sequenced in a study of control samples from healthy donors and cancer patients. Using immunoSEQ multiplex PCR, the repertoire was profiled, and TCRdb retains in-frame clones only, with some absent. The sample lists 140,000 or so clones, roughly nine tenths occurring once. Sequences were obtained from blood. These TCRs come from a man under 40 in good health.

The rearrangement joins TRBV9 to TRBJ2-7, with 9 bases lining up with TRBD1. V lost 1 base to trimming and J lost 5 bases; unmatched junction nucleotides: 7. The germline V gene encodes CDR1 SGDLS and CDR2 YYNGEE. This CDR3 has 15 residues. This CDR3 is CASSVLDRGWDEQYF. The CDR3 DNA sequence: TGTGCCAGCAGCGTACTGGACAGGGGATGGGACGAGCAGTACTTC.

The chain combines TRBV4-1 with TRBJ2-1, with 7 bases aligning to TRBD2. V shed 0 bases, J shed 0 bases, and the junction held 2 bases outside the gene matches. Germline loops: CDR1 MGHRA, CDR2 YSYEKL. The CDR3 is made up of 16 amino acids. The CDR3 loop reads CASSQEASGSYNEQFF. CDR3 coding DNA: TGCGCCAGCAGCCAAGAAGCTAGCGGCTCCTACAATGAGCAGTTCTTC.

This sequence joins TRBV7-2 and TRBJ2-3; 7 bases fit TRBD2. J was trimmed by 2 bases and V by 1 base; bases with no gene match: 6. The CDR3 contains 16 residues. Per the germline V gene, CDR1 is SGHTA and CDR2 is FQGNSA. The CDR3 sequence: CASSLGAGVFTDTQYF. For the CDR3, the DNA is TGTGCCAGCAGCTTAGGCGCGGGAGTGTTCACAGATACGCAGTATTTT.

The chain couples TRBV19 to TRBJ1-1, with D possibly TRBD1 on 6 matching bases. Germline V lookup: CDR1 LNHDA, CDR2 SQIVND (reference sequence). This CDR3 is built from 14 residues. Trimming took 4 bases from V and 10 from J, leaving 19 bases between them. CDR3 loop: CASSTGPLQGLAFF. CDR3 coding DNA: TGTGCCAGTAGTACCGGGCCCCTACAGGGCCTAGCTTTCTTT.

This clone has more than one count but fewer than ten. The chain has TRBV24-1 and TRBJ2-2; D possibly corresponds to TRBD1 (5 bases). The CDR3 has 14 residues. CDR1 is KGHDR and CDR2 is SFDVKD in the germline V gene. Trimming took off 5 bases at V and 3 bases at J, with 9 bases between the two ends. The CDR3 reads CATSAGSDTGELFF. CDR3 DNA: TGTGCCACCAGTGCAGGGTCGGACACCGGGGAGCTGTTTTTT.

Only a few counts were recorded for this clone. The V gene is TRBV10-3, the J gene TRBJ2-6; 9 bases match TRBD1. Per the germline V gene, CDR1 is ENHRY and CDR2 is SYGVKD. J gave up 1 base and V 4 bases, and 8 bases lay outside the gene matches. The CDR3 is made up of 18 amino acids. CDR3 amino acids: CAISGRDREASGANVLTF. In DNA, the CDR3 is TGTGCCATCAGTGGCCGGGACAGGGAAGCTTCTGGGGCCAACGTCCTGACTTTC.

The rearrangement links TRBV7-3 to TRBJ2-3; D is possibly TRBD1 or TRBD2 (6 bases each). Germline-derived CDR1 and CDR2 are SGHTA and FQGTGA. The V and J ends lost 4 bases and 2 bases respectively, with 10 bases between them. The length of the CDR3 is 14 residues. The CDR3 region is CASSSGGNTDTQYF. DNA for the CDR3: TGTGCCAGCAGCTCCGGGGGCAACACAGATACGCAGTATTTT.

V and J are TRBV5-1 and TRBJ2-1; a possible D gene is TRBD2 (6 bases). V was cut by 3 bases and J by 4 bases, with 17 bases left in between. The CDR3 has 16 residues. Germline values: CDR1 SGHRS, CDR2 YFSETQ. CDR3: CASSSDPRERYNEQFF. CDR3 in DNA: TGCGCCAGCAGCTCTGACCCCCGGGAGCGATACAATGAGCAGTTCTTC.

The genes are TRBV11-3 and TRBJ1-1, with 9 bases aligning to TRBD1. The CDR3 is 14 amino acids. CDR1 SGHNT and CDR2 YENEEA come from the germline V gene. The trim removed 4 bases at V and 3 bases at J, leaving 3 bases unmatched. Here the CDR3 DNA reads TGTGCCAGCAGCTACCGGGACAGGGACACTGAAGCTTTCTTT. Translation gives CASSYRDRDTEAFF.

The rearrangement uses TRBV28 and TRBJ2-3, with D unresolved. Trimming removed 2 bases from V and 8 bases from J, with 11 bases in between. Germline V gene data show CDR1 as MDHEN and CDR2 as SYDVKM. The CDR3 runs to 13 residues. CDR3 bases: TGTGCCAGCAGTTTACCTCGCCCAGGTACGCAGTATTTT. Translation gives CASSLPRPGTQYF.

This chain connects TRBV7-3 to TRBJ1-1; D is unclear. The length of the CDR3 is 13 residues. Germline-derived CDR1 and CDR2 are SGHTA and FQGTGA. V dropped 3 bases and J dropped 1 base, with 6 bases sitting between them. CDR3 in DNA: TGTGCCAGCAGCTTTACGCCGAACACTGAAGCTTTCTTT. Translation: CASSFTPNTEAFF.

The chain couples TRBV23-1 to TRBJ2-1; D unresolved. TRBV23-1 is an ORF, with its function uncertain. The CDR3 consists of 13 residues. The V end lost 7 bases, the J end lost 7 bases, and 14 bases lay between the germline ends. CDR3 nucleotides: TGCGCCAGCACCCGCGGCGAAGGGAATGAGCAGTTCTTC. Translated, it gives CASTRGEGNEQFF.

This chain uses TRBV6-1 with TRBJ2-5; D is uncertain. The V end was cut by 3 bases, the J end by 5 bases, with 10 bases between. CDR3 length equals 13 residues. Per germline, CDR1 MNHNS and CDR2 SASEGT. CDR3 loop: CASSDRLRETQYF. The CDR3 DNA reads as TGTGCCAGCAGTGACAGGCTCCGGGAGACCCAGTACTTC.

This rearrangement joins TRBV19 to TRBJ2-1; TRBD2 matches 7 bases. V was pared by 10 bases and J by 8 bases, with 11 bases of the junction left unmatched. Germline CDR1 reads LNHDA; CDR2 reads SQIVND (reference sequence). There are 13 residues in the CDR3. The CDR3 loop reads CANRTRVSDEQFF. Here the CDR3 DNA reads TGTGCCAACAGGACTAGAGTTTCCGATGAGCAGTTCTTC.

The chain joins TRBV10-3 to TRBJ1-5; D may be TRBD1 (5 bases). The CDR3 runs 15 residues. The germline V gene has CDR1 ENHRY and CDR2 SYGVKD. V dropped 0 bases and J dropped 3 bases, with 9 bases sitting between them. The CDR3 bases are TGTGCCATCAGTGAGTCAGCAGGGTCCAATCAGCCCCAGCATTTT. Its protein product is CAISESAGSNQPQHF.

Written as DNA, the CDR3 is TGTGCCAGCAGTTTAGAACAGGGATACATTCAGTACTTC. Translation: CASSLEQGYIQYF. The genes are TRBV12-3 or TRBV12-4 and TRBJ2-4, with D maybe TRBD1 (6 bases). The CDR3 is 13 residues long. Trimming removed 1 base at V and 8 bases at J, with 9 bases between.

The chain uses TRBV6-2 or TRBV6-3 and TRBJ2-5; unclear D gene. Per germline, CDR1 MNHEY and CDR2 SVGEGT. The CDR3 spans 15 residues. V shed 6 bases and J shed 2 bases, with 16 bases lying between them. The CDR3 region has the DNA TGTGCCAGCAGCTTGACTGGGCGCATACAAGAGACCCAGTACTTC. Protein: CASSLTGRIQETQYF.

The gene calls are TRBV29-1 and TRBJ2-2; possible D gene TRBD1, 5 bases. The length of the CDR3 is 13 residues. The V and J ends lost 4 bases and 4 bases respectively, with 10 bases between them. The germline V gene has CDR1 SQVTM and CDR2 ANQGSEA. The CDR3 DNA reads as TGCAGCGTTGGAGGCAGGGCCACCGGGGAGCTGTTTTTT. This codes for CSVGGRATGELFF.

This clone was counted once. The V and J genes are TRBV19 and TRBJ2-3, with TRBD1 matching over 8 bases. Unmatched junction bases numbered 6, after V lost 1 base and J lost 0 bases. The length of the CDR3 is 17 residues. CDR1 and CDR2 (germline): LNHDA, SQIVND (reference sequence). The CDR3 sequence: CASSIGSWTGSTDTQYF. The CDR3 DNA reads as TGTGCCAGTAGTATAGGATCTTGGACAGGGAGCACAGATACGCAGTATTTT.

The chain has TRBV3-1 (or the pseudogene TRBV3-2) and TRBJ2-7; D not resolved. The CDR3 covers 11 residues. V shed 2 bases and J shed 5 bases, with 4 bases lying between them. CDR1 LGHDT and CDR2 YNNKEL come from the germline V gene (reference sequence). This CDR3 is CASSQSNEQYF. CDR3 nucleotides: TGTGCCAGCAGCCAATCAAACGAGCAGTACTTC.

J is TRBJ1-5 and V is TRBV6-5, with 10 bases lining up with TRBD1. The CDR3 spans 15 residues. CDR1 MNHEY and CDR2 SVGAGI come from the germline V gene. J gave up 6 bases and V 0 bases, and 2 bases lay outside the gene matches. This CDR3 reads CASSYSGQGSQPQHF. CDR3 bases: TGTGCCAGCAGTTACTCGGGACAGGGGAGTCAGCCCCAGCATTTT.

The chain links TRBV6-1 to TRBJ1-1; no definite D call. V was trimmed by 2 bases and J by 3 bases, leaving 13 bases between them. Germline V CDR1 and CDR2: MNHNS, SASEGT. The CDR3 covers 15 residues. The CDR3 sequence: CASSEIGVRDTEAFF. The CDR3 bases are TGTGCCAGCAGTGAAATCGGGGTCCGTGACACTGAAGCTTTCTTT.

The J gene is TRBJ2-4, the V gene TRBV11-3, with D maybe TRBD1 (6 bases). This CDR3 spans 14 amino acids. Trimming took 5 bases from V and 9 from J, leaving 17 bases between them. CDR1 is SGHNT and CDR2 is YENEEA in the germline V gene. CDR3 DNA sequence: TGTGCCAGCAGCCGCAGGGGTTCACCGGGCATTCAGTACTTC. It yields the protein CASSRRGSPGIQYF.

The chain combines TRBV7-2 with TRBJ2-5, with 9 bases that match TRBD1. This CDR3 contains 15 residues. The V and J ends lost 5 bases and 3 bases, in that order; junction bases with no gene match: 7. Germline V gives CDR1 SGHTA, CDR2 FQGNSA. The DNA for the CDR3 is TGTGCCAGCAGCAAGACCGGGACAGGGAAAGAGACCCAGTACTTC. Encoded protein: CASSKTGTGKETQYF. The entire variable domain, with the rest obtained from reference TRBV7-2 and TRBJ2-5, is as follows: GAGVSQSPSNKVTEKGKDVELRCDPISGHTALYWYRQSLGQGLEFLIYFQGNSAPDKSGLPSDRFSAERTGGSVSTLTIQRTQQEDSAVYLCASSKTGTGKETQYFGPGTRLLVL.

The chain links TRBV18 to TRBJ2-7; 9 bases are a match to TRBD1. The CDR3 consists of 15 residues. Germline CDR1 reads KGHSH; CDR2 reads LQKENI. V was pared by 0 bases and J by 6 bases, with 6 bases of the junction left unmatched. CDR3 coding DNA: TGTGCCAGCTCACCACCGGGACAGGGTATTGGCGAGCAGTACTTC. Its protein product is CASSPPGQGIGEQYF. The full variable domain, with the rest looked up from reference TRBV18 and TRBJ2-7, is NAGVMQNPRHLVRRRGQEARLRCSPMKGHSHVYWYRQLPEEGLKFMVYLQKENIIDESGMPKERFSAEFPKEGPSILRIQQVVRGDSAAYFCASSPPGQGIGEQYFGPGTRLTVT.

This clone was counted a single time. As DNA, the CDR3 is TGCAGCGCGAAGAAGAACACTGAAGCTTTCTTT. Its protein is CSAKKNTEAFF. This chain links TRBV29-1 with TRBJ1-1; D gene uncertain. Germline V lookup: CDR1 SQVTM, CDR2 ANQGSEA. Between the trimmed V and J ends, which lost 7 bases and 1 base, there was a span of 7 bases. The CDR3 consists of 11 residues.

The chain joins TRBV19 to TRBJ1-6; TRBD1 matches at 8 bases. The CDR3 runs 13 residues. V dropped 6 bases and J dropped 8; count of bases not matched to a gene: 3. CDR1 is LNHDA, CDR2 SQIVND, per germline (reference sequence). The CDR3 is CASRTGEDSPLHF. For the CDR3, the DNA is TGTGCCAGTAGGACAGGGGAGGATTCACCCCTCCACTTT.